This TCR beta chain was documented in a study of identical twins (dated by TCRdb to about 2016). General notes on the study: To test whether fetal clonotypes persist, this study deep-sequenced TCR alpha and beta repertoires from monozygotic twins, from unrelated adults of various ages, and from cord blood. Replicate twin experiments were performed at different times using different library preparation protocols to rule out contamination. Overall study results and their limits: Zero-insertion analyses could be partly confounded by invariant T cells such as MAIT and iNKT, though diverse VJ usage argued against such confounding for most clonotypes. Out-of-frame TCR alpha sharing in monozygotic twins was systematically underestimated by recombination models, whereas sharing between unrelated individuals was in agreement with the recombination models. Fewer insertions were carried by abundant cord blood beta clonotypes, a similar but weaker trend appeared in young adult naive repertoires, and no such trend appeared in memory repertoires. Conclusions relied on cross-sectional statistical analysis, since the same donors could not be followed over many years. A weaker excess of twin sharing was found in beta out-of-frame sequences because the signal-to-noise ratio was lowered by fewer shared sequences. Out-of-frame TCR alpha sequences shared between twins showed an excess of low generation-probability sequences compared with coincidental sharing between unrelated individuals.

On this clonotype itself: Its antigen is still unknown. No base qualities exist here, and no much larger clone lies one base off it.

The protocol used for the library was 5' RACE. Instrument on record: Illumina HiSeq 2000. Template switching added a universal primer binding site, and the final cDNA carried a unique molecular identifier that allowed TCR cDNA molecules to be counted accurately. Specific primers in the conserved constant-segment region were used to synthesize first-strand cDNA for TCR alpha and beta chains. Each cDNA library was double barcoded, with a SMART-Mk sample barcode plus Illumina barcodes, to control for contamination. TruSeq adapter sequences along with Illumina sample barcodes were introduced in two successive PCR steps. The TCR alpha and beta cDNA libraries were sequenced on the Illumina HiSeq platform using custom primers. Concerning the study's data processing: Unique molecular identifiers were extracted from raw reads with MiGEC, and CDR3 positions were determined with MiXCR. For each individual, recombination models were inferred using an EM algorithm with the repgenHMM and IGoR tools. Shared clonotypes were analyzed with the tcR package in R, and sharing was normalized by the product of cloneset sizes. To study raw recombination free of thymic and clonal selection effects, out-of-frame nonproductive sequences were analyzed. TCRdb reran the public reads through fastp at Q25 and MiXCR, keeping productive beta chains. CDR3 protein duplicates are merged, each entry listing the most common genes and DNA. Clone size and V and J calls follow TCRdb, not the original study. For this sample there are 450,000 or so distinct CDR3 sequences; 24% appear just once. Roughly 3% of the sample rests with the top ten.

Only healthy Caucasian donors were included. The twin cohort comprised three pairs of female monozygotic twins, all aged roughly 18 to 30 years. Positive isolation kits from Invitrogen were used to isolate CD4+ and CD8+ T cell populations. The data were also submitted as part of a second study, on T cells expressing NK-cell markers. As the second paper documents: About eight donors provided sorted CD3+CD56+NKG2C+, CD3+CD56+NKG2C- and CD3+CD56-NKG2C+ T-cell subsets, whose TCR beta-chain repertoires were profiled. Of the eight sequenced donors, seven were found to be HCMV-seropositive and one was found to be HCMV-seronegative. In several experiments an anti-gammadeltaTCR antibody was added to restrict sorting to alphabetaTCR-expressing T cells. For six donors, the dominant CD3+CD56+NKG2C+ clonotypes were among the top 10 CD8+ clonotypes and accounted for roughly 1.0-7.5% of CD8+ T cells. Those dominant clonotypes were again the most abundant among CD3+CD56-NKG2C+ cells in a few donors, at about 25-60.1%. Whether the expanded NKG2C-expressing T cell clones were specific for HCMV antigens was left unclear. The study sequenced eight donors, all healthy volunteers chosen at random: three men and five women. To determine HCMV serostatus, a commercial ELISA kit was used to detect HCMV-specific IgG in serum. MIGEC handled demultiplexing of the reads and grouping by UMI, while MiTCR was used to assemble and quantify clonotypes. To remove erroneous sequences, TCR cDNA sequences were retained only when supported by two or more reads. Downstream repertoire analysis used the tcR package, and clonotypes were matched across fractions by CDR3 nucleotide sequence plus V segment. VDJmatch was used to annotate antigen specificity against VDJdb, with one amino acid substitution allowed in CDR3.

The clonotype was recovered from a woman younger than 30 in good health. The sequenced material came from CD4+ T cells sorted from blood.

The nucleotide sequence reads TGTGCCAGCAGTCACCGCTACAGGGACCATCAGCCCCAGCATTTT. Its coded protein is CASSHRYRDHQPQHF. The V gene is TRBV6-5 and the J gene is TRBJ1-5, with TRBD1 perhaps the D gene, on 6 matching bases. The CDR3 numbers 15 residues from cysteine through phenylalanine. The sequence is cut down to CDR3 DNA, 45 bases in frame from base 1. V is cut by 5 bases and J by 5 bases, and the space between the germline ends is 16 bases. As encoded in the germline V gene, CDR1 is MNHEY while CDR2 is SVGAGI.